The clone carrying this T cell receptor (beta chain) was detected only once. The antigen remains undetermined. This entry belongs to a study of T cell responses to AZD1222 COVID-19 vaccine. About the research overall: Pooled samples include second doses given at about 4 or 12 weeks.

Study results and limitations: Repertoire collection took place solely once the T cell response had peaked. At 160-218 and 743-854, vaccine-associated CD4 TCRs were dominant, and they spanned spike.

The table came from immunoSEQ multiplex PCR; TCRdb's copy has only in-frame clones and leaves some out. Found here are approximately 190,000 clones, 85% to 95% of them singletons; the top ten hold 1% to 1.5%. J was trimmed by 1 base and V by 0 bases; bases with no gene match: 6. The CDR3 has 18 residues. Germline V gives CDR1 SGHVS, CDR2 FNYEAQ. The origin of this receptor is an adult in good health. This sample comprised peripheral blood, obtained on day 0 of AZD1222 vaccination. V and J are TRBV7-6 and TRBJ1-3; 10 bases align to TRBD1. CDR3 sequence (DNA): TGTGCCAGCAGCTTAGCTATTCCGGGACAGGGGTCTGGAAACACCATATATTTT. Residues: CASSLAIPGQGSGNTIYF.